This is a list of T cell receptor beta chains from one sample in a study of early T cells in non-severe SARS-CoV-2 infection. TCRdb used MiXCR to reprocess the 5' RACE reads, holding one entry per CDR3 protein. The sample has about 25,000 distinct CDR3 sequences, about 4.5% seen once. Sequencing was performed on whole blood. These receptors were taken from an adult who was a healthcare worker with PCR-confirmed SARS-CoV-2 infection or an uninfected control (not recorded which). Both conserved end residues are part of each CDR3. A D gene is named only where the DNA matches it firmly. Clone size, where shown, is once, few, many, or a class for clones that have expanded.

J: TRBJ2-1; D: TRBD2; V: TRBV7-8; size: large; DNA: TGTGCCAGCAGCTTAGCCCACTCCGGCGGGAGTAAATACAATGAGCAGTTCTTC; CDR3: CASSLAHSGGSKYNEQFF
J: TRBJ2-2; D: -; V: TRBV11-3; size: many; DNA: TGTGCCAAATGGGGTCAGGGGACGAACACCGGGGAGCTGTTTTTT; CDR3: CAKWGQGTNTGELFF
J: TRBJ1-3; D: -; V: TRBV28; size: many; DNA: TGTGCCAGCACTGACAGACGAGACGGGGGAAACACCATATATTTT; CDR3: CASTDRRDGGNTIYF
J: TRBJ2-3; D: -; V: TRBV2; size: -; DNA: TGTGCCATCGGGAAAGTGCGGGATACGCAGTATTTT; CDR3: CAIGKVRDTQYF
J: TRBJ1-6; D: TRBD1; V: TRBV12-3/TRBV12-4; size: many; DNA: TGTGCCAGCAGTTTGACAGGGCATAATTCACCCCTCCACTTT; CDR3: CASSLTGHNSPLHF
J: TRBJ2-3; D: TRBD2; V: TRBV19; size: many; DNA: TGTGCCAGTAGTTTCTCAGCGGGAGTGGGAGATACGCAGTATTTT; CDR3: CASSFSAGVGDTQYF
J: TRBJ1-1; D: TRBD1; V: TRBV29-1; size: many; DNA: TGCAGCGCCAGACAGGGGGTCACTGAAGCTTTCTTT; CDR3: CSARQGVTEAFF
J: TRBJ1-5; D: -; V: TRBV30; size: -; DNA: TGTGCCTGGAGAGCCGCCCTGGGGAGCAATCAGCCCCAGCATTTT; CDR3: CAWRAALGSNQPQHF
J: TRBJ2-5; D: -; V: TRBV20-1; size: -; DNA: TGCAGTGCTAAGTTACAAGAGACCCAGTACTTC; CDR3: CSAKLQETQYF
J: TRBJ2-1; D: -; V: TRBV5-6; size: many; DNA: TGTGCCAGCAGCTTGGGGGATAGGCAGTTCTTC; CDR3: CASSLGDRQFF
J: TRBJ2-3; D: TRBD2; V: TRBV25-1; size: many; DNA: TGTGCCAGCAGTGGAGGGACTAGCGTTGATACGCAGTATTTT; CDR3: CASSGGTSVDTQYF
J: TRBJ2-1; D: TRBD1; V: TRBV6-6; size: few; DNA: TGTGCCAGCAGGCGACAGGGGGGGATGTACAATGAGCAGTTCTTC; CDR3: CASRRQGGMYNEQFF
J: TRBJ2-3; D: -; V: TRBV24-1; size: many; DNA: TGTGCCACCAGTGATTCTTTGTCTCCTCCTGGGGATACGCAGTATTTT; CDR3: CATSDSLSPPGDTQYF
J: TRBJ2-7; D: -; V: TRBV20-1; size: many; DNA: TGCAGTGTCAGGTTTCCGGGACCAAGGCCCTACGAGCAGTACTTC; CDR3: CSVRFPGPRPYEQYF
J: TRBJ2-1; D: TRBD2; V: TRBV6-5; size: medium-sized; DNA: TGTGCCAGCAGTTACTCGAAAGGAGCGGGAGTGGATGAGCAGTTCTTC; CDR3: CASSYSKGAGVDEQFF
J: TRBJ2-2; D: TRBD2; V: TRBV6-4; size: many; DNA: TGTGCCAGCAGTGGGACTAGCGGGAGCACCGGGGAGCTGTTTTTT; CDR3: CASSGTSGSTGELFF
J: TRBJ2-3; D: -; V: TRBV7-6; size: many; DNA: TGTGCCAGCAGCTTTGGACCGAGCACAGATACGCAGTATTTT; CDR3: CASSFGPSTDTQYF
J: TRBJ2-1; D: TRBD2; V: TRBV9; size: many; DNA: TGTGCCAGCAGCGTAGGTAGCGGGACCCCCTCTTACAATGAGCAGTTCTTC; CDR3: CASSVGSGTPSYNEQFF
J: TRBJ2-1; D: -; V: TRBV24-1; size: many; DNA: TGTGCCACCAGTGACACCGGACTCATCAATGAGCAGTTCTTC; CDR3: CATSDTGLINEQFF
J: TRBJ1-5; D: -; V: TRBV7-2; size: many; DNA: TGTGCCAGCAGCTTAAGCAGGGGTGGCAATCAGCCCCAGCATTTT; CDR3: CASSLSRGGNQPQHF
J: TRBJ1-3; D: -; V: TRBV20-1; size: many; DNA: TGCAGTGCCGAGCGAGATACAGGGAGGACTGGAAACACCATATATTTT; CDR3: CSAERDTGRTGNTIYF
J: TRBJ2-1; D: TRBD2; V: TRBV28; size: many; DNA: TGTGCCAGCAGTGGGACTAGCGGGAGTCCATACAATGAGCAGTTCTTC; CDR3: CASSGTSGSPYNEQFF
J: TRBJ2-3; D: -; V: TRBV30; size: many; DNA: TGTGCCTGGAGTGTGGGGGAACTCACAGATACGCAGTATTTT; CDR3: CAWSVGELTDTQYF
J: TRBJ1-4; D: -; V: TRBV21-1; size: many; DNA: TGTGCCAGCAGCAGTCCCGGACAGGAGAATGAAAAACTGTTTTTT; CDR3: CASSSPGQENEKLFF
J: TRBJ1-1; D: -; V: TRBV29-1; size: many; DNA: TGCAGCGGGGGACGGTCGAGTGAAGCTTTCTTT; CDR3: CSGGRSSEAFF
J: TRBJ1-6; D: -; V: TRBV30; size: many; DNA: TGTGCCTGGAGTAGGACGTTGGATAATTCACCCCTCCACTTT; CDR3: CAWSRTLDNSPLHF
J: TRBJ2-1; D: TRBD2; V: TRBV10-1; size: few; DNA: TGCGCCAGCAATAAACTAGCGGGATTCGATGAGCAGTTCTTC; CDR3: CASNKLAGFDEQFF
J: TRBJ1-5; D: -; V: TRBV27; size: many; DNA: TGTGCCAGCAGTTTATCCCCCCCAGGGCAGGGCGATCAGCCCCAGCATTTT; CDR3: CASSLSPPGQGDQPQHF
J: TRBJ1-6; D: -; V: TRBV6-6; size: many; DNA: TGTGCCAGCAGTTACACTGGGATCGATTCACCCCTCCACTTT; CDR3: CASSYTGIDSPLHF
J: TRBJ1-5; D: -; V: TRBV20-1; size: many; DNA: TGCAGTGCTAGACAGGGGCTGGGCAATCAGCCCCAGCATTTT; CDR3: CSARQGLGNQPQHF
J: TRBJ2-1; D: -; V: TRBV5-1; size: many; DNA: TGCGCCAGCAGCTTGGACTCGCGTTCCGATGAGCAGTTCTTC; CDR3: CASSLDSRSDEQFF
J: TRBJ2-2; D: -; V: TRBV6-5; size: many; DNA: TGTGCCAGCAGTTACTCGTTTGTATCCTCGAACACCGGGGAGCTGTTTTTT; CDR3: CASSYSFVSSNTGELFF
J: TRBJ2-5; D: TRBD2; V: TRBV7-2; size: many; DNA: TGTGCCAGCAGCTTGGGACTAGCGGGATGGGAGACCCAGTACTTC; CDR3: CASSLGLAGWETQYF
J: TRBJ2-1; D: TRBD1; V: TRBV7-6; size: many; DNA: TGTGCCAGCAGCATAGGCATGTCGGACAGGGTGTACAATGAGCAGTTCTTC; CDR3: CASSIGMSDRVYNEQFF
J: TRBJ2-5; D: -; V: TRBV12-3/TRBV12-4; size: many; DNA: TGTGCCAGCAGACCCGGGAACCAAGAGACCCAGTACTTC; CDR3: CASRPGNQETQYF
J: TRBJ2-1; D: TRBD2; V: TRBV15; size: many; DNA: TGTGCCACCAGCACCCGTAGCGGGGGTGATGAGCAGTTCTTC; CDR3: CATSTRSGGDEQFF
J: TRBJ2-3; D: -; V: TRBV6-2/TRBV6-3; size: once; DNA: TGTGCCAGCAGGCGGACTGGCACAGATACGCAGTATTTT; CDR3: CASRRTGTDTQYF
J: TRBJ2-7; D: -; V: TRBV29-1; size: many; DNA: TGCAGCGTTTCTTCAGGGAGCTACGAGCAGTACTTC; CDR3: CSVSSGSYEQYF
J: TRBJ2-2; D: -; V: TRBV5-6; size: many; DNA: TGTGCCAGCAGCAAAATGCCCCAGGTCGGCGGGGAGCTGTTTTTT; CDR3: CASSKMPQVGGELFF
J: TRBJ2-7; D: TRBD1; V: TRBV6-5; size: few; DNA: TGTGCCAGCAGTTACTCCTCCGGACAGGGGGTTTACGAGCAGTACTTC; CDR3: CASSYSSGQGVYEQYF
J: TRBJ1-6; D: -; V: TRBV7-2; size: many; DNA: TGTGCCAGCAGCCCACGTAGGAGGGGGGGCGAGTCACCCCTCCACTTT; CDR3: CASSPRRRGGESPLHF
J: TRBJ2-7; D: TRBD2; V: TRBV18; size: many; DNA: TGTGCCAGCTCTCTAGCGGCATCCTACGAGCAGTACTTC; CDR3: CASSLAASYEQYF
J: TRBJ2-7; D: TRBD2; V: TRBV7-2; size: few; DNA: TGTGCCAGCAGCTTAGCATTAGCGGGAGTGGGTTACGAGCAGTACTTC; CDR3: CASSLALAGVGYEQYF
J: TRBJ1-3; D: -; V: TRBV19; size: many; DNA: TGTGCCAGTAGCCGCAGGGGACCCTCTGGAAACACCATATATTTT; CDR3: CASSRRGPSGNTIYF
J: TRBJ2-1; D: TRBD2; V: TRBV20-1; size: -; DNA: TGCAGTGCTTGGCCTAGCGGCCCTTCCTACAATGAGCAGTTCTTC; CDR3: CSAWPSGPSYNEQFF
J: TRBJ2-7; D: TRBD1; V: TRBV20-1; size: many; DNA: TGCAGTGCTAGATCCGGGACAGGGGGCTACGAGCAGTACTTC; CDR3: CSARSGTGGYEQYF
J: TRBJ2-2; D: TRBD2; V: TRBV24-1; size: many; DNA: TGTGCCACCAGTGTGAACGGGGGGGACACCGGGGAGCTGTTTTTT; CDR3: CATSVNGGDTGELFF
J: TRBJ1-5; D: -; V: TRBV5-1; size: many; DNA: TGCGCCAGCAGCTCCGGTGTTGGCAATCAGCCCCAGCATTTT; CDR3: CASSSGVGNQPQHF